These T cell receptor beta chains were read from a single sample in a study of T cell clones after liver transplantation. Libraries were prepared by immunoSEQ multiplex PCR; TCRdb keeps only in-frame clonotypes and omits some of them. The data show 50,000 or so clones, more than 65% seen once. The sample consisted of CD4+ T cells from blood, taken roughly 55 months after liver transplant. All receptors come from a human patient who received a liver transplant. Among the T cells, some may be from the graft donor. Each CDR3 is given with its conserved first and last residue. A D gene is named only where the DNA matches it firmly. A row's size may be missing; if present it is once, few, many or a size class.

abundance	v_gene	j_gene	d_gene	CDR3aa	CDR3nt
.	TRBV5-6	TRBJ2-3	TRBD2	CASSLRTSGTDTQYF	TGTGCCAGCAGCTTGAGGACTAGCGGCACAGATACGCAGTATTTT
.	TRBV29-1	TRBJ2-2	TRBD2	CSVSSGATTGELFF	TGCAGCGTTTCTAGCGGGGCGACCACCGGGGAGCTGTTTTTT
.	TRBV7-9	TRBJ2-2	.	CASSSGGTNTGELFF	TGTGCCAGCAGCTCCGGAGGGACAAATACCGGGGAGCTGTTTTTT
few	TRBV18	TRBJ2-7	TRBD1	CASSPDRGTGEQYF	TGTGCCAGCTCACCCGACAGGGGCACAGGAGAGCAGTACTTC
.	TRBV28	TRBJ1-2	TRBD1	CASSSQGAGYGYTF	TGTGCCAGCAGTTCGCAGGGGGCAGGTTATGGCTACACCTTC
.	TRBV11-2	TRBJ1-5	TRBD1	CASSQLRGPGGAQHF	TGTGCCAGCAGCCAATTAAGGGGGCCTGGAGGAGCCCAGCATTTT
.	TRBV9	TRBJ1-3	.	CASSVQESSGNTIYF	TGTGCCAGCAGCGTACAGGAGAGCTCTGGAAACACCATATATTTT
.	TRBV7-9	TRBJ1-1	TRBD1	CASTPTRGMNTEAFF	TGTGCCAGCACCCCGACCAGGGGGATGAACACTGAAGCTTTCTTT
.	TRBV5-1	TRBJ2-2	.	CASSWASRNTGELFF	TGCGCCAGCAGCTGGGCCTCACGGAACACCGGGGAGCTGTTTTTT
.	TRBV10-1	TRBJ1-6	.	CASSEGNNSPLHF	TGCGCCAGCAGTGAAGGAAATAATTCACCCCTCCACTTT
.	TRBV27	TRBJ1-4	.	CASSFLRDAGTNEKLFF	TGTGCCAGCAGTTTTTTACGGGACGCGGGGACTAATGAAAAACTGTTTTTT
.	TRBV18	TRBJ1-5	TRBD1	CASSPLVRGVTTGQPQHF	TGTGCCAGCTCACCACTGGTCAGGGGGGTCACCACAGGTCAGCCCCAGCATTTT
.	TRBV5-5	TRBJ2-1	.	CASSFLLSTGGPYNEQFF	TGTGCCAGCAGCTTCTTACTGTCGACGGGGGGCCCCTACAATGAGCAGTTCTTC
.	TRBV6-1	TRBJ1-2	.	CASTAGNNYGYTF	TGTGCCAGCACGGCAGGGAACAACTATGGCTACACCTTC
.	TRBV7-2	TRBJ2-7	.	CASSLNRDYEQYF	TGTGCCAGCAGCTTAAACAGGGACTACGAGCAGTACTTC
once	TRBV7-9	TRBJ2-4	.	CASSLDGVAGVAKNIQYF	TGTGCCAGCAGCTTAGACGGCGTGGCAGGGGTTGCCAAAAACATTCAGTACTTC
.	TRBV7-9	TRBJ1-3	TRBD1	CASSSGGTADTIYF	TGTGCCAGCAGCTCGGGGGGGACAGCAGACACCATATATTTT
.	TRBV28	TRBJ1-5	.	CASSVTGTNQPQHF	TGTGCCAGCAGCGTAACAGGGACCAATCAGCCCCAGCATTTT
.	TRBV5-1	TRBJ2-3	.	CASSLERVGDGDTQYF	TGCGCCAGCAGCTTGGAACGGGTTGGGGATGGAGATACGCAGTATTTT
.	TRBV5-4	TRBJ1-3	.	CASSVGAWGLGLSGNTIYF	TGTGCCAGCAGCGTGGGGGCATGGGGACTGGGCCTCTCTGGAAACACCATATATTTT
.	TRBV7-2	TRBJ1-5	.	CASSLNFGTSNQPQHF	TGTGCCAGCAGCTTAAATTTCGGGACAAGCAATCAGCCCCAGCATTTT
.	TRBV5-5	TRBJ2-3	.	CASRVQISTDTQYF	TGTGCCAGCAGAGTACAAATTAGCACAGATACGCAGTATTTT
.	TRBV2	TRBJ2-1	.	CASSETLARNEQFF	TGTGCCAGCAGTGAAACACTAGCCAGAAATGAGCAGTTCTTC